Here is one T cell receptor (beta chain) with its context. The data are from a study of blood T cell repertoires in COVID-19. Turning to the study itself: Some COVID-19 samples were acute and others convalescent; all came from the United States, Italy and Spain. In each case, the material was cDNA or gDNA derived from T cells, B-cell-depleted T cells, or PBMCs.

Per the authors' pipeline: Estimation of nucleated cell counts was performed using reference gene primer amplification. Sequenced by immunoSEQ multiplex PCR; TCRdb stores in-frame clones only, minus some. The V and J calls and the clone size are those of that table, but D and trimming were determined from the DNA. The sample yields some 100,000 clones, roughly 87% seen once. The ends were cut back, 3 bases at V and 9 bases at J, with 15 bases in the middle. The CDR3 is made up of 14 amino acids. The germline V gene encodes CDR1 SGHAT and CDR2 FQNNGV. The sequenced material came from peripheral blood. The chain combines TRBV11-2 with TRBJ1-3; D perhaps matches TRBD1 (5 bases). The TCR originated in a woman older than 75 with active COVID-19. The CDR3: CASSLGTGSGTIYF. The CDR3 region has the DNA TGTGCCAGCAGCTTGGGGACTGGATCGGGCACCATATATTTT.